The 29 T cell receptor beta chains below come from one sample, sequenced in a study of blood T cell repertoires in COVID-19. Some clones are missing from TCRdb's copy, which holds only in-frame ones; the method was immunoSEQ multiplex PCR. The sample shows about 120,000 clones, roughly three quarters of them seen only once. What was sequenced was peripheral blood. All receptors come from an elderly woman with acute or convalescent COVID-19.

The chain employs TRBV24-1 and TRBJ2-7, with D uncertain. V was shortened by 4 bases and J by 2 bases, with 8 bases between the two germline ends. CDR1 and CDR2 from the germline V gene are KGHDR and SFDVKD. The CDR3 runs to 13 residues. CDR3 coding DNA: TGTGCCACCAGTGACCCTACTACCTACGAGCAGTACTTC. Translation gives CATSDPTTYEQYF.

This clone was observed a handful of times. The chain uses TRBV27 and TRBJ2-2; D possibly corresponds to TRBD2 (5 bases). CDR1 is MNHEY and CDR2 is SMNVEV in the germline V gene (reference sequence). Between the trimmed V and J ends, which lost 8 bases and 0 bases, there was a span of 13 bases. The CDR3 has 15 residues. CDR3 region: CASQWELANTGELFF. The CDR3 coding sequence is TGTGCCAGCCAATGGGAGCTCGCGAACACCGGGGAGCTGTTTTTT.

The CDR3 sequence: CASSYSSSSGNTIYF. CDR3 bases: TGTGCCAGCAGTTACTCGAGTAGCTCTGGAAACACCATATATTTT. V is TRBV6-5 and J is TRBJ1-3, with D unclear. The CDR3 contains 15 residues. CDR1 MNHEY and CDR2 SVGAGI come from the germline V gene. Trimming took off 0 bases at V and 0 bases at J, with 6 bases between the two ends.

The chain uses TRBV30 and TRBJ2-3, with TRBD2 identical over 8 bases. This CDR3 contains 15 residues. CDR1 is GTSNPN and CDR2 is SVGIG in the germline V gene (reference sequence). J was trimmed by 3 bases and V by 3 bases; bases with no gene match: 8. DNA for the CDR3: TGTGCCTGGAGAGGCGGCGGGGGGTTAACAGATACGCAGTATTTT. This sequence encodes CAWRGGGGLTDTQYF.

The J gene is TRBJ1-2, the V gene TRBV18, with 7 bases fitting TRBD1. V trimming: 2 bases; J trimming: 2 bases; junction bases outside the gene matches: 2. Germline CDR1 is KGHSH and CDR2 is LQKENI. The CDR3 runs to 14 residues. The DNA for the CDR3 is TGTGCCAGCTCACCAGCGGACAGGAACTATGGCTACACCTTC. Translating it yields CASSPADRNYGYTF.

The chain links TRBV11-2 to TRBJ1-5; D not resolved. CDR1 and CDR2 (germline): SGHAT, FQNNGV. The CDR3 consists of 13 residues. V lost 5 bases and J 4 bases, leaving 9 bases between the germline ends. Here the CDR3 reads CASSLSDNQPQHF. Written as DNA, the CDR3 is TGTGCCAGCAGCCTTTCAGATAATCAGCCCCAGCATTTT. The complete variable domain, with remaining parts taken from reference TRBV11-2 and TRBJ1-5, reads EAGVAQSPRYKIIEKRQSVAFWCNPISGHATLYWYQQILGQGPKLLIQFQNNGVVDDSQLPKDRFSAERLKGVDSTLKIQPAKLEDSAVYLCASSLSDNQPQHFGDGTRLSIL.

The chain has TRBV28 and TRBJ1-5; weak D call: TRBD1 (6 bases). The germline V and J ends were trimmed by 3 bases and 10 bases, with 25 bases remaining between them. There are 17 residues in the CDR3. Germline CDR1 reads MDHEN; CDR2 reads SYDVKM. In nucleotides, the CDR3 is TGTGCCAGCAGTTTTAGTTCCGGGACACCGGAGACGGAACCCCAGCATTTT. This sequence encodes CASSFSSGTPETEPQHF.

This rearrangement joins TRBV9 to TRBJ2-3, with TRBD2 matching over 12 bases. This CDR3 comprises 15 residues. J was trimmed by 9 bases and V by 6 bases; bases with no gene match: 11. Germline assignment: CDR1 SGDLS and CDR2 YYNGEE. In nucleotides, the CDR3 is TGTGCCAGCACCCCTAGCGGGGGGGCAACGGGGACGCAGTATTTT. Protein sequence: CASTPSGGATGTQYF.

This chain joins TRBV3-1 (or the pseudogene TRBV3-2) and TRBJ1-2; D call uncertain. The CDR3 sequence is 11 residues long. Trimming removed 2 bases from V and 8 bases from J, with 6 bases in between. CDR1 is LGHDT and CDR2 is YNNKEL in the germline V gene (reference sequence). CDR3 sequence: CASSQTGGYTF. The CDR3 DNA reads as TGTGCCAGCAGCCAAACGGGAGGCTACACCTTC.

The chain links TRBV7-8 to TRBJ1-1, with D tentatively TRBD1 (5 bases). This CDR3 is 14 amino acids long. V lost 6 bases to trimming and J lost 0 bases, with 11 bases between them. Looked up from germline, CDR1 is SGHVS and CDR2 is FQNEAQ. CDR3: CASSRQSMNTEAFF. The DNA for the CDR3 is TGTGCCAGCAGTCGACAGTCAATGAACACTGAAGCTTTCTTT.

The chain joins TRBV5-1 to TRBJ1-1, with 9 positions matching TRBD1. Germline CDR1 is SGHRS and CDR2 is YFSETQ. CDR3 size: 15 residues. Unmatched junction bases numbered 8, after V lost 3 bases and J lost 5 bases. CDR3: CASSYLGQGGTEAFF. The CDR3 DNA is TGCGCCAGCAGCTACTTGGGACAGGGAGGAACTGAAGCTTTCTTT.

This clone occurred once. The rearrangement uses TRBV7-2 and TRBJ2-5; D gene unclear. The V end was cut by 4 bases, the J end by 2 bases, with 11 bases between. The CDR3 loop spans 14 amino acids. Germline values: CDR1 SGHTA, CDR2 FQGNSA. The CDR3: CASSSFRSQETQYF. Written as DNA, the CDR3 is TGTGCCAGCAGCTCATTCCGGTCGCAAGAGACCCAGTACTTC.

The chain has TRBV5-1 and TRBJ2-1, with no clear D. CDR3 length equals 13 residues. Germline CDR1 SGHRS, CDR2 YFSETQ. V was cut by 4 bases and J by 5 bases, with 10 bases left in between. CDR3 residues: CASSIGQDNEQFF. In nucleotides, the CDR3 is TGCGCCAGCAGCATTGGTCAGGACAATGAGCAGTTCTTC.

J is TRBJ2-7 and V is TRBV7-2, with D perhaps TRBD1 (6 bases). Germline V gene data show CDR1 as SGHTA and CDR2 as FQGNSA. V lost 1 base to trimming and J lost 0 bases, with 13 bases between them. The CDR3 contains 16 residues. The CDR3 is CASSLGGGPSSYEQYF. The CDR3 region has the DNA TGTGCCAGCAGCTTAGGTGGGGGCCCGAGCTCCTACGAGCAGTACTTC.

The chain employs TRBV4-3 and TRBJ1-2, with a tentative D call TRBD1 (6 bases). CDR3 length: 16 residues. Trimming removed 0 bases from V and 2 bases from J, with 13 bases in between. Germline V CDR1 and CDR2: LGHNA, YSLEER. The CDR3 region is CASSQDRGYGNYGYTF. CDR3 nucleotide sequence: TGCGCCAGCAGCCAAGATAGGGGGTACGGGAACTATGGCTACACCTTC.

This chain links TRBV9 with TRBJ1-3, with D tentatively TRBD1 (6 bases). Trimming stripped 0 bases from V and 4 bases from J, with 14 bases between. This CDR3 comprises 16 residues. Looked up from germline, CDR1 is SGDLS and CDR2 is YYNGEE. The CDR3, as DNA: TGTGCCAGCAGCGTAGCATTTCCAGGGGAGGGAAACACCATATATTTT. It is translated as CASSVAFPGEGNTIYF.

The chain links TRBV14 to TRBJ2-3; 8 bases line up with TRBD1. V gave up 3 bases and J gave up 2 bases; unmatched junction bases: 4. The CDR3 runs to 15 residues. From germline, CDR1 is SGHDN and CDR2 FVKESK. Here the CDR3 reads CASSQRTGPTDTQYF. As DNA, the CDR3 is TGTGCCAGCAGCCAGCGGACAGGGCCCACAGATACGCAGTATTTT. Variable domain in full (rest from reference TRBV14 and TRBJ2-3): EAGVTQFPSHSVIEKGQTVTLRCDPISGHDNLYWYRRVMGKEIKFLLHFVKESKQDESGMPNNRFLAERTGGTYSTLKVQPAELEDSGVYFCASSQRTGPTDTQYFGPGTRLTVL.

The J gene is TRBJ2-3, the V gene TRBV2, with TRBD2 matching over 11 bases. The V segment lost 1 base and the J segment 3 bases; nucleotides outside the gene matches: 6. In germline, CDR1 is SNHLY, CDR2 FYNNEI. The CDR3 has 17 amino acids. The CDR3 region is CASSEVTSGSVTDTQYF. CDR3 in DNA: TGTGCCAGCAGTGAAGTTACTAGCGGGAGTGTAACAGATACGCAGTATTTT.

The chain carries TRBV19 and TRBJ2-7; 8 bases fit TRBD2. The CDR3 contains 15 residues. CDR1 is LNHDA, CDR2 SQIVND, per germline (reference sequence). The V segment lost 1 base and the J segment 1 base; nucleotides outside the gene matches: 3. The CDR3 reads CASSIATSGSYEQYF. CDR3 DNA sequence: TGTGCCAGTAGTATAGCCACTAGCGGATCCTACGAGCAGTACTTC.

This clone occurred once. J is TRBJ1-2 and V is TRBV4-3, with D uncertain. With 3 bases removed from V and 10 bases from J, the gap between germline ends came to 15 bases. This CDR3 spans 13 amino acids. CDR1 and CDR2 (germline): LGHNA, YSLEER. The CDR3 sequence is CASSHLRGGHYTF. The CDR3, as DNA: TGCGCCAGCAGCCACCTAAGAGGAGGGCACTACACCTTC.

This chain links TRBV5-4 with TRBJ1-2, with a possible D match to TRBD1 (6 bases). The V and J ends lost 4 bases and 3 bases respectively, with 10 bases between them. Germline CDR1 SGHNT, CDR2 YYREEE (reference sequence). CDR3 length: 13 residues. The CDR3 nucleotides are TGTGCCAGCAGCGCCGACAGGTACTATGGCTACACCTTC. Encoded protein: CASSADRYYGYTF.

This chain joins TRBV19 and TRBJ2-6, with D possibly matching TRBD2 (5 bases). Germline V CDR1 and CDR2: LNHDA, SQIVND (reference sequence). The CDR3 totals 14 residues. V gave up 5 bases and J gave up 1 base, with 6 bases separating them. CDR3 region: CASSRGSGANVLTF. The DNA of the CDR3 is TGTGCCAGTAGTCGAGGGTCTGGGGCCAACGTCCTGACTTTC.

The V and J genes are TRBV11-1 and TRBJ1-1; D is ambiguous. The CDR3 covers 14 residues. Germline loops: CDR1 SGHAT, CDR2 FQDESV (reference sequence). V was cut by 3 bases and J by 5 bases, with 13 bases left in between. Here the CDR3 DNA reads TGTGCCAGCAGCTTTGGGAGGAAAGGGACTGAAGCTTTCTTT. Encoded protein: CASSFGRKGTEAFF.

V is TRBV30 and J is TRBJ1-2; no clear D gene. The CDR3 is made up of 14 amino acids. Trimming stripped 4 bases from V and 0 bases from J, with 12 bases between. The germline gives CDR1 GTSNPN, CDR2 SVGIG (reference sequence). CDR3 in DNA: TGTGCCTGGAATCCGGGAGCCCCTAACTATGGCTACACCTTC. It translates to CAWNPGAPNYGYTF.

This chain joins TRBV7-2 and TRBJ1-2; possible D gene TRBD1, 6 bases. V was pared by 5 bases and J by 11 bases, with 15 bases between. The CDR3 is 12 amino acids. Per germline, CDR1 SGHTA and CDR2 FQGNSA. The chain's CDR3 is CASSVSGVGYTF. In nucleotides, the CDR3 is TGTGCCAGCAGCGTCTCAGGGGTCGGGTACACCTTC.

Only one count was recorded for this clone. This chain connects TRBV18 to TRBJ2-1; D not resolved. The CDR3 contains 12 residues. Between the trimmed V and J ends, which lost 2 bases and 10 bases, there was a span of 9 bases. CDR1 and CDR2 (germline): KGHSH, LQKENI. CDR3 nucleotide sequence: TGTGCCAGCTCACCAACGAATCAGGAGCAGTTCTTC. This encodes CASSPTNQEQFF. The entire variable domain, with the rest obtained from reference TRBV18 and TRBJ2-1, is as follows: NAGVMQNPRHLVRRRGQEARLRCSPMKGHSHVYWYRQLPEEGLKFMVYLQKENIIDESGMPKERFSAEFPKEGPSILRIQQVVRGDSAAYFCASSPTNQEQFFGPGTRLTVL.

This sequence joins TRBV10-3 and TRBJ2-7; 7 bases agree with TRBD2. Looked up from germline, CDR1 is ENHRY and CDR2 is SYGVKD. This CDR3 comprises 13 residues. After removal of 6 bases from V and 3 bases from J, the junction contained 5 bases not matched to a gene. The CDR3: CAIRTSDNYEQYF. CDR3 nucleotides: TGTGCCATCAGAACTAGCGACAACTACGAGCAGTACTTC.

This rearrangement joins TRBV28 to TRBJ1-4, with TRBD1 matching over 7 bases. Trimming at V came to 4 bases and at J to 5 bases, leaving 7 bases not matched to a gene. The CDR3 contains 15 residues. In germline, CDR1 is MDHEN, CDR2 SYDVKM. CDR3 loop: CASSSLQGQNEKLFF. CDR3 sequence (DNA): TGTGCCAGCAGTTCATTACAGGGGCAGAATGAAAAACTGTTTTTT.

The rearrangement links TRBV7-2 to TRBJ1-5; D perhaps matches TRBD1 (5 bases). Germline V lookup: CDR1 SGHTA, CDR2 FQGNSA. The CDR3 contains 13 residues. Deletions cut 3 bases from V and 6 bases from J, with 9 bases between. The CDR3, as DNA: TGTGCCAGCAGCTTGGGGCTGCCTCAGCCCCAGCATTTT. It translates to CASSLGLPQPQHF.